Following are 11 T cell receptor beta chains from one sample sequenced in a study of T cell repertoires in cytomegalovirus infection (dated by TCRdb to about 2019). TCRdb names Illumina HiSeq 1500 as the instrument used. TCRdb reprocessed the public reads (quality trimming at Q25 with fastp, clone calling with MiXCR) and kept in-frame beta chains. One record per CDR3 amino acid sequence lists the most common genes and DNA. This sample lists about 260,000 distinct CDR3 sequences; approximately 14% were detected once. Roughly 9.7% of the sample is held by the ten biggest clonotypes. The sequencing sample was made of PBMCs. Source of these receptors: a human donor in good health (CMV status not recorded). Some clones in this sample may be carry-over from other donors' samples.

The sample holds a few counts of this clonotype. The V and J genes are TRBV3-1 and TRBJ1-2; 7 bases agree with TRBD1. There are 13 residues in the CDR3. The germline gives CDR1 LGHDT, CDR2 YNNKEL (reference sequence). The J segment lost 6 bases and the V segment lost 4 bases, leaving 5 bases of the junction unmatched. The CDR3 spells CASSRRQGHGYTF. The CDR3, as DNA: TGTGCCAGCAGCCGACGACAGGGTCATGGCTACACCTTC.

About this clonotype: It may be a read error: a sequence one base away is much more abundant. The V and J genes are TRBV25-1 and TRBJ2-1, with D unresolved. CDR3 length: 10 residues. CDR1 and CDR2 (germline): MGHDK, SYGVNS. V was trimmed by 8 bases and J by 5 bases, leaving 4 bases between them. The CDR3 spells CASGHNEQFF. Written as DNA, the CDR3 is TGTGCCAGCGGACACAATGAGCAGTTCTTC.

The V call is TRBV9, the J call TRBJ2-5, with D perhaps being TRBD1 or TRBD2 (5 bases each). Between the trimmed V and J ends, which lost 0 bases and 2 bases, there was a span of 17 bases. CDR1 SGDLS and CDR2 YYNGEE come from the germline V gene. The CDR3 covers 17 residues. CDR3 nucleotides: TGTGCCAGCAGCGTAGGATCAGGGAGAGTGGGGCAAGAGACCCAGTACTTC. It codes for CASSVGSGRVGQETQYF. Supplemented by reference TRBV9 and TRBJ2-5, the full variable domain reads DSGVTQTPKHLITATGQRVTLRCSPRSGDLSVYWYQQSLDQGLQFLIQYYNGEERAKGNILERFSAQQFPDLHSELNLSSLELGDSALYFCASSVGSGRVGQETQYFGPGTRLLVL.

This chain connects TRBV20-1 to TRBJ2-5; no reliable D call. Trimming took 0 bases from V and 5 from J, leaving 10 bases between them. The CDR3 totals 13 residues. The germline V gene has CDR1 DFQATT and CDR2 SNEGSKA (reference sequence). CDR3 loop: CSARDRPLETQYF. The CDR3 coding sequence is TGCAGTGCTAGAGATAGACCCTTGGAGACCCAGTACTTC.

This clonotype was seen at least ten times. The gene calls are TRBV7-2 and TRBJ2-1; 14 bases line up with TRBD2. Per the germline V gene, CDR1 is SGHTA and CDR2 is FQGNSA. The V segment lost 4 bases and the J segment 9 bases; nucleotides outside the gene matches: 8. CDR3 size: 16 residues. CDR3 protein: CASSSQAGLAGAEQFF. In DNA form, the CDR3 reads TGTGCCAGCAGCTCCCAGGCGGGACTAGCGGGAGCTGAGCAGTTCTTC.

This clonotype was picked up many times. The chain joins TRBV10-3 to TRBJ1-1; TRBD1 might be the D (6 bases). Germline loops: CDR1 ENHRY, CDR2 SYGVKD. V lost 2 bases, J lost 5 bases, and 12 bases lay in between. CDR3 length equals 14 residues. CDR3 sequence reads: CAISETEGGTEAFF. The CDR3 DNA is TGTGCCATCAGTGAGACCGAAGGGGGAACTGAAGCTTTCTTT.

There are a few counts of this clonotype. CDR3 nucleotide sequence: TGTGCCAGCAGGAAGGATAGCGGGAGTGGAGATACGCAGTATTTT. Protein product: CASRKDSGSGDTQYF. This sequence joins TRBV28 and TRBJ2-3, with TRBD2 identical over 9 bases. Trimming at V came to 6 bases and at J to 5 bases, leaving 9 bases not matched to a gene. In germline, CDR1 is MDHEN, CDR2 SYDVKM. The CDR3 length is 15 residues.

At least ten counts were recorded for this clonotype. CDR3: CASSLVRLAGAGETQYF. CDR3 nucleotide sequence: TGTGCCAGCAGCTTAGTACGACTAGCGGGAGCAGGGGAGACCCAGTACTTC. The rearrangement joins TRBV7-2 to TRBJ2-5, with 12 bases that match TRBD2. After removal of 1 base from V and 5 bases from J, the junction contained 8 bases not matched to a gene. This CDR3 spans 17 amino acids. The V gene's germline CDR1 is SGHTA and CDR2 FQGNSA.

The chain combines TRBV11-2 with TRBJ2-3, with 11 bases aligning to TRBD2. Germline loops: CDR1 SGHAT, CDR2 FQNNGV. CDR3 length: 15 amino acids. Trimming cost V 4 bases and J 5 bases; bases outside gene matches: 5. CDR3: CASSYRLAGLDTQYF. In DNA form, the CDR3 reads TGTGCCAGCAGCTACAGACTAGCGGGGTTAGATACGCAGTATTTT.

There are a few counts of this clonotype. This CDR3 reads CASSPRTSAGETQYF. CDR3 nucleotide sequence: TGTGCCAGCAGCCCCCGGACTAGCGCAGGCGAGACCCAGTACTTC. The genes are TRBV7-2 and TRBJ2-5, with 9 bases lining up with TRBD2. Trimming at V came to 5 bases and at J to 5 bases, leaving 9 bases not matched to a gene. CDR3 length equals 15 residues. Looked up from germline, CDR1 is SGHTA and CDR2 is FQGNSA.

The CDR3 DNA is TGTGCCAGCAGTTCTGGGACTGGATTTTCCCTCCACTTT. As protein: CASSSGTGFSLHF. V is TRBV28 and J is TRBJ1-6, with D possibly matching TRBD1 (5 bases). Germline CDR1 MDHEN, CDR2 SYDVKM. The V end was cut by 4 bases, the J end by 14 bases, with 15 bases between. The CDR3 contains 13 residues.